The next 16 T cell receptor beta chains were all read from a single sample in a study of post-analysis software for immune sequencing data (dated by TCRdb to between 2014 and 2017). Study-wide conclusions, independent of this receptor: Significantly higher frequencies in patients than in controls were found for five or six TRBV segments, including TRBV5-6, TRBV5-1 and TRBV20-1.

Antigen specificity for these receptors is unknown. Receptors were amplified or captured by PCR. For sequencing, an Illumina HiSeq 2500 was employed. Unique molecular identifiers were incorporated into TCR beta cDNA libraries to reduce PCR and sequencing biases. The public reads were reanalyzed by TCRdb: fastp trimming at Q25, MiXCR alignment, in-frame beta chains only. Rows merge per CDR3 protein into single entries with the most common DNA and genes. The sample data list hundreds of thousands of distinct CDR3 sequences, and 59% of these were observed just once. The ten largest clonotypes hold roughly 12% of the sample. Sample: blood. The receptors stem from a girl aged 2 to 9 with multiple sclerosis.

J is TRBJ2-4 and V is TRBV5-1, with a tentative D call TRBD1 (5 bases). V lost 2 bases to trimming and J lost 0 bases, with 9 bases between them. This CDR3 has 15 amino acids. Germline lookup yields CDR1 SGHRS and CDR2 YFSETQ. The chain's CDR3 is CASSFKGEAKNIQYF. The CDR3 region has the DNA TGCGCCAGCAGCTTTAAAGGGGAAGCCAAAAACATTCAGTACTTC.

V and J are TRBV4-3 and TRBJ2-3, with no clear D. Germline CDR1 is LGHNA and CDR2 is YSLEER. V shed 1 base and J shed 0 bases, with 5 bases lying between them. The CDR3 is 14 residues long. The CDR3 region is CASSQALSTDTQYF. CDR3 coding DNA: TGCGCCAGCAGCCAAGCTCTGAGCACAGATACGCAGTATTTT.

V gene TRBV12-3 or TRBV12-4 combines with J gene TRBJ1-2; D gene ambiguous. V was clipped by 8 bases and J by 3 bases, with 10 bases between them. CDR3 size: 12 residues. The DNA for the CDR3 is TGTGCCAGCCGAGGCGTCGACTATGGCTACACCTTC. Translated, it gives CASRGVDYGYTF.

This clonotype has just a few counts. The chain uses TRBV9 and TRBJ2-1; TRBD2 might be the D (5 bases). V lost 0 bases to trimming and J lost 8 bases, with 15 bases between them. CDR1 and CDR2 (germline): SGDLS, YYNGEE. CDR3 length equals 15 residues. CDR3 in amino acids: CASSVAVSDVDEQFF. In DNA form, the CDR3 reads TGTGCCAGCAGCGTAGCCGTTAGCGACGTCGATGAGCAGTTCTTC.

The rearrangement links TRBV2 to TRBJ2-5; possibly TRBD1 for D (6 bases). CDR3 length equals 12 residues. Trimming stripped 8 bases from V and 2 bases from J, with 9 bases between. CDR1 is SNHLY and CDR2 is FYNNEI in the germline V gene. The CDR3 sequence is CASFGQQETQYF. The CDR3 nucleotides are TGTGCCAGCTTTGGACAGCAAGAGACCCAGTACTTC.

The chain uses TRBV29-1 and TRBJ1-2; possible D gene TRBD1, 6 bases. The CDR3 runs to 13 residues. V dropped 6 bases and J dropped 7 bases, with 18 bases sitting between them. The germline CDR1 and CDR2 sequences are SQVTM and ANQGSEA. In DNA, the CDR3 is TGCAGCGTCGACGAGACAGGTTGGAGTGGCTACACCTTC. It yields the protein CSVDETGWSGYTF.

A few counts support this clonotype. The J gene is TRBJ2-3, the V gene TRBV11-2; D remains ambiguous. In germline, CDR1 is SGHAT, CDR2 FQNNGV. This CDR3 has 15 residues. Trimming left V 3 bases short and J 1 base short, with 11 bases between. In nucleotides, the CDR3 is TGTGCCAGCAGCTTGGTGCCCCTCGGCACAGATACGCAGTATTTT. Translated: CASSLVPLGTDTQYF. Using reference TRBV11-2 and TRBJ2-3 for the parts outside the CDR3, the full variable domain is EAGVAQSPRYKIIEKRQSVAFWCNPISGHATLYWYQQILGQGPKLLIQFQNNGVVDDSQLPKDRFSAERLKGVDSTLKIQPAKLEDSAVYLCASSLVPLGTDTQYFGPGTRLTVL.

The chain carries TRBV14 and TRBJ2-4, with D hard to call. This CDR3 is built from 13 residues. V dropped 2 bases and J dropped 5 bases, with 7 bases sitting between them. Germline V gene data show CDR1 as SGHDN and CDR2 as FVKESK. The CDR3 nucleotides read TGTGCCAGCAGCCAAAACCATCAAAACATTCAGTACTTC. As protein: CASSQNHQNIQYF.

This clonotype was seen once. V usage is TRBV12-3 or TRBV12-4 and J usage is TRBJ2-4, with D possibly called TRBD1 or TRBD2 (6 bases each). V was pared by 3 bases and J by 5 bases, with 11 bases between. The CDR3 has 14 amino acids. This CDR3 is CASSLRGVENIQYF. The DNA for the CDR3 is TGTGCCAGCAGTTTGAGGGGGGTCGAAAACATTCAGTACTTC.

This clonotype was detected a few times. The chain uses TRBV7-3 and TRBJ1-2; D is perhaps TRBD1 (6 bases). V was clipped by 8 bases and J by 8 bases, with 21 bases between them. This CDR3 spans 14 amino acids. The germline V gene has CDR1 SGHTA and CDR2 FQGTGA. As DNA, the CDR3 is TGTGCCAGCGGTACGGGGGGCGCCTCCGGAGGCTACACCTTC. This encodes CASGTGGASGGYTF.

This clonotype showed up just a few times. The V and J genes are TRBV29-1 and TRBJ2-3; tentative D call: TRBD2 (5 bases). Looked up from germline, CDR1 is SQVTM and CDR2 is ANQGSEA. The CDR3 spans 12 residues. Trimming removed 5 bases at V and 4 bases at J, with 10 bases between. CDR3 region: CSVRKGADTQYF. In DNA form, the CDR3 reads TGCAGCGTTCGAAAGGGAGCAGATACGCAGTATTTT.

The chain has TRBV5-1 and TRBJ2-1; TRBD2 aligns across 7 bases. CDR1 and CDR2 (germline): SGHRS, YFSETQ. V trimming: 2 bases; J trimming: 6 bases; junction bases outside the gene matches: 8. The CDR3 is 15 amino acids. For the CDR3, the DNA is TGCGCCAGCAGCTTCCCCAGCGGGGTCCCCAATGAGCAGTTCTTC. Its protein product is CASSFPSGVPNEQFF.

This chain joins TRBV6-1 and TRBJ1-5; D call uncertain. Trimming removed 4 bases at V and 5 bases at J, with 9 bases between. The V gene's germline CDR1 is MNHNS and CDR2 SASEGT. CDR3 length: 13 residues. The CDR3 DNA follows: TGTGCCAGCAGTGCGGAGGTCGATCAGCCCCAGCATTTT. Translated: CASSAEVDQPQHF.

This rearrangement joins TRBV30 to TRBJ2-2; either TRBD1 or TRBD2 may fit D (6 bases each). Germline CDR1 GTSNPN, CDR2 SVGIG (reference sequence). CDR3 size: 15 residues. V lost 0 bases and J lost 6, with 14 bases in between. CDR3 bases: TGTGCCTGGAGTGTGACGAGGGGGGTGGCCGGGGAGCTGTTTTTT. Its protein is CAWSVTRGVAGELFF.

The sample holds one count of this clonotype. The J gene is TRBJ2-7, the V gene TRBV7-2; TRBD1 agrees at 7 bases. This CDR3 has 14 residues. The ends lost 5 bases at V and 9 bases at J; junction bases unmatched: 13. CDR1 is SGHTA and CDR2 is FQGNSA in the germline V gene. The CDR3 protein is CASSPGGAGGRQYF. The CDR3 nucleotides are TGTGCCAGCAGCCCAGGAGGAGCAGGGGGTCGGCAGTACTTC.

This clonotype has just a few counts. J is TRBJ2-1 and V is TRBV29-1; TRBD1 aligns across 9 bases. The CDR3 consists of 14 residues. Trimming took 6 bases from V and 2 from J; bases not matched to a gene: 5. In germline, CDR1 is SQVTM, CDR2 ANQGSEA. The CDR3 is CSVTDRGAYNEQFF. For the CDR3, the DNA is TGCAGCGTGACGGACAGGGGTGCCTACAATGAGCAGTTCTTC.